Listed here are 24 T cell receptor beta chains from one sample, sequenced in a study of control samples from healthy donors and cancer patients. Produced via immunoSEQ multiplex PCR; TCRdb's table is partial and in-frame only. The table lists 130,000 or so clones, 90% to 95% of them singletons. The sequenced sample consisted of PBMCs. The receptors were gathered from a man in his 60s with colorectal cancer.

Concerning this clone: At one end, the junction sequence differs from germline, possibly due to a read error. The chain couples TRBV18 to TRBJ1-6; a possible D gene is TRBD1 (5 bases). The CDR3 extends over 16 amino acids. The germline V gene has CDR1 KGHSH and CDR2 LQKENI. In nucleotides, the CDR3 is TGTGCCAGCTCACCACCGGGACTAGGAAATAAATCACCCCTCCACTTT. It is translated as CASSPPGLGNKSPLHF.

The gene calls are TRBV6-1 and TRBJ1-2; TRBD1 aligns across 8 bases. This CDR3 comprises 13 residues. Germline assignment: CDR1 MNHNS and CDR2 SASEGT. J was trimmed by 6 bases and V by 2 bases; bases with no gene match: 2. The CDR3 sequence: CASSETGGHGYTF. The CDR3 nucleotides are TGTGCCAGCAGTGAAACAGGGGGGCATGGCTACACCTTC.

The chain employs TRBV5-1 and TRBJ2-3, with D unclear. This CDR3 comprises 14 residues. Trimming shortened V by 3 bases and J by 3 bases, and 11 bases separated the two germline ends. Germline CDR1 reads SGHRS; CDR2 reads YFSETQ. This CDR3 reads CASSSAQITDTQYF. CDR3 DNA sequence: TGCGCCAGCAGCTCCGCCCAGATAACAGATACGCAGTATTTT.

The chain joins TRBV3-1 (or the pseudogene TRBV3-2) to TRBJ2-7; tentatively, D is TRBD1 (6 bases). The CDR3 runs to 14 residues. Germline assignment: CDR1 LGHDT and CDR2 YNNKEL (reference sequence). V was trimmed by 6 bases and J by 5 bases, leaving 17 bases between them. The CDR3 sequence is CASSPPHRDHEQYF. In DNA form, the CDR3 reads TGTGCCAGCAGTCCCCCTCACAGGGATCACGAGCAGTACTTC.

The genes are TRBV19 and TRBJ1-2, with D maybe TRBD1 (5 bases). V lost 6 bases to trimming and J lost 7 bases, with 18 bases between them. This CDR3 has 14 residues. Germline CDR1 reads LNHDA; CDR2 reads SQIVND (reference sequence). The CDR3: CASSQTGGSGGYTF. CDR3 in DNA: TGTGCCAGTAGCCAAACGGGGGGGTCGGGTGGCTACACCTTC.

This clone was seen a single time. This rearrangement joins TRBV6-5 to TRBJ1-2; the D is unclear. The length of the CDR3 is 14 residues. The V end was cut by 7 bases, the J end by 3 bases, with 15 bases between. Germline V gene sequence: CDR1 MNHEY, CDR2 SVGAGI. DNA for the CDR3: TGTGCCAGCAATCCAACAAGGACGCACTATGGCTACACCTTC. Translated, it gives CASNPTRTHYGYTF.

This clone was found once. The chain joins TRBV7-9 to TRBJ2-7, with 9 bases lining up with TRBD1. This CDR3 contains 15 residues. The germline V gene encodes CDR1 SEHNR and CDR2 FQNEAQ (reference sequence). Trimming removed 5 bases from V and 4 bases from J; junction bases left unmatched: 9. The CDR3 loop is CASSDTGTGPYEQYF. CDR3 sequence (DNA): TGTGCCAGCAGCGATACCGGGACAGGGCCTTACGAGCAGTACTTC.

This rearrangement joins TRBV19 to TRBJ1-3; maybe TRBD1 (6 bases). With 8 bases removed from V and 4 bases from J, the gap between germline ends came to 15 bases. The CDR3 covers 14 residues. Germline loops: CDR1 LNHDA, CDR2 SQIVND (reference sequence). The CDR3 region is CASYRSGAGNTIYF. CDR3 DNA sequence: TGTGCCAGTTATCGATCGGGGGCGGGAAACACCATATATTTT.

The chain has TRBV18 and TRBJ1-1; no firm D call. Germline values: CDR1 KGHSH, CDR2 LQKENI. The CDR3 length is 14 residues. Trimming left V 0 bases short and J 3 bases short, with 8 bases between. DNA of the CDR3: TGTGCCAGCTCACCACCGGTTGGGGACACTGAAGCTTTCTTT. This translates into CASSPPVGDTEAFF.

The chain couples TRBV5-1 to TRBJ2-7; 11 bases map to TRBD1. Losses at the gene ends were 4 bases for V and 6 bases for J; bases not matched to a gene: 12. CDR3 length: 16 amino acids. Germline lookup yields CDR1 SGHRS and CDR2 YFSETQ. The CDR3 loop reads CASSPVIGTGGVEQYF. CDR3 DNA: TGCGCCAGCAGCCCGGTCATCGGGACAGGGGGTGTCGAGCAGTACTTC. The complete variable domain, with remaining parts taken from reference TRBV5-1 and TRBJ2-7, reads KAGVTQTPRYLIKTRGQQVTLSCSPISGHRSVSWYQQTPGQGLQFLFEYFSETQRNKGNFPGRFSGRQFSNSRSEMNVSTLELGDSALYLCASSPVIGTGGVEQYFGPGTRLTVT.

With respect to this clone: Distinct nucleotide sequences in the sample also encode this CDR3. The chain carries TRBV7-9 and TRBJ2-5; unclear D gene. V was pared by 5 bases and J by 4 bases, with 8 bases between. Looked up from germline, CDR1 is SEHNR and CDR2 is FQNEAQ (reference sequence). The CDR3 is 12 amino acids. The CDR3 bases are TGTGCCAGCAGCCCCCGCGCAGAGACCCAGTACTTC. Amino acids: CASSPRAETQYF.

V usage is TRBV5-1 and J usage is TRBJ2-7; either TRBD1 or TRBD2 may fit D (5 bases each). CDR1 is SGHRS, CDR2 YFSETQ, per germline. CDR3 size: 13 residues. The ends were cut back, 3 bases at V and 3 bases at J, with 10 bases in the middle. In nucleotides, the CDR3 is TGCGCCAGCAGCTCGGGACGGAACTACGAGCAGTACTTC. This codes for CASSSGRNYEQYF.

The CDR3 spells CSVAGTVEQPQHF. The CDR3 bases are TGCAGCGTCGCCGGGACAGTGGAACAGCCCCAGCATTTT. This chain connects TRBV29-1 to TRBJ1-5; TRBD1 matches 7 bases. CDR3 length equals 13 residues. Germline-derived CDR1 and CDR2 are SQVTM and ANQGSEA. The V gene end was trimmed by 6 bases and the J gene end by 7 bases; junction bases not matched to a gene: 9.

The chain couples TRBV18 to TRBJ2-1, with unresolved D. V was clipped by 3 bases and J by 4 bases, with 10 bases between them. The germline V gene encodes CDR1 KGHSH and CDR2 LQKENI. The CDR3 sequence is 14 residues long. CDR3 coding DNA: TGTGCCAGCTCACCCGAGGTTTCTTACAATGAGCAGTTCTTC. This encodes CASSPEVSYNEQFF.

The J gene is TRBJ2-7, the V gene TRBV5-1; 7 bases map to TRBD2. The CDR3 sequence is 14 residues long. Germline assignment: CDR1 SGHRS and CDR2 YFSETQ. V lost 2 bases to trimming and J lost 4 bases; unmatched junction nucleotides: 6. The CDR3 loop reads CASSFLGGSYEQYF. CDR3 in DNA: TGCGCCAGCAGCTTCCTGGGGGGGAGTTACGAGCAGTACTTC. Full variable domain (rest looked up from reference TRBV5-1 and TRBJ2-7): KAGVTQTPRYLIKTRGQQVTLSCSPISGHRSVSWYQQTPGQGLQFLFEYFSETQRNKGNFPGRFSGRQFSNSRSEMNVSTLELGDSALYLCASSFLGGSYEQYFGPGTRLTVT.

There are a few counts of this clone. The chain uses TRBV7-9 and TRBJ1-1, with a possible D match to TRBD1 (5 bases). V dropped 0 bases and J dropped 5 bases, with 16 bases sitting between them. Germline lookup yields CDR1 SEHNR and CDR2 FQNEAQ (reference sequence). The CDR3 totals 16 residues. The CDR3 coding sequence is TGTGCCAGCAGCTTAGCGGGGGTTAGGGGAGGGACTGAAGCTTTCTTT. Encoded protein: CASSLAGVRGGTEAFF. Full variable domain (missing parts from reference TRBV7-9 and TRBJ1-1): DTGVSQNPRHKITKRGQNVTFRCDPISEHNRLYWYRQTLGQGPEFLTYFQNEAQLEKSRLLSDRFSAERPKGSFSTLEIQRTEQGDSAMYLCASSLAGVRGGTEAFFGQGTRLTVV.

This clone was observed once. The rearrangement joins TRBV5-6 to TRBJ2-7; TRBD1 might be the D (5 bases). Trimming cost V 1 base and J 3 bases, with 8 bases left between them. CDR3 length: 13 residues. Germline CDR1 reads SGHDT; CDR2 reads YYEEEE. CDR3 nucleotide sequence: TGTGCCAGCAGCTTGAGTCAGGGCTACGAGCAGTACTTC. This gives the protein CASSLSQGYEQYF. Combining the CDR3 with reference TRBV5-6 and TRBJ2-7 gives the whole variable domain DAGVTQSPTHLIKTRGQQVTLRCSPKSGHDTVSWYQQALGQGPQFIFQYYEEEERQRGNFPDRFSGHQFPNYSSELNVNALLLGDSALYLCASSLSQGYEQYFGPGTRLTVT.

The chain carries TRBV6-5 and TRBJ1-3, with a possible D match to TRBD1 (5 bases). The CDR3 has 13 amino acids. Germline lookup yields CDR1 MNHEY and CDR2 SVGAGI. The germline V and J ends were trimmed by 5 bases and 4 bases, with 9 bases remaining between them. CDR3: CASSRTYGNTIYF. CDR3 nucleotide sequence: TGTGCCAGCAGTCGGACATACGGAAACACCATATATTTT.

In its sample, this clone was seen once. J is TRBJ1-1 and V is TRBV19; TRBD1 might be the D (6 bases). The ends were cut back, 5 bases at V and 1 base at J, with 11 bases in the middle. Germline-derived CDR1 and CDR2 are LNHDA and SQIVND (reference sequence). The CDR3 runs to 14 residues. In DNA, the CDR3 is TGTGCCAGTAGTGCAGACAGGCCGAACACTGAAGCTTTCTTT. Amino acids: CASSADRPNTEAFF.

V and J are TRBV7-2 and TRBJ2-7; D unresolved. The germline V gene encodes CDR1 SGHTA and CDR2 FQGNSA. V dropped 7 bases and J dropped 2 bases, with 15 bases sitting between them. The CDR3 is 14 amino acids. The CDR3 spells CASTQQTPPYEQYF. CDR3 in DNA: TGTGCCAGCACCCAACAGACCCCTCCCTACGAGCAGTACTTC.

The CDR3 here is CASSLDTSTGNTIYF. CDR3 in DNA: TGTGCCAGCAGCTTAGATACATCGACTGGAAACACCATATATTTT. The chain employs TRBV11-2 and TRBJ1-3; D is undetermined. The CDR3 contains 15 residues. Trimming cost V 0 bases and J 2 bases, with 8 bases left between them. The germline V gene has CDR1 SGHAT and CDR2 FQNNGV.

The chain joins TRBV11-1 to TRBJ1-1, with D perhaps matching TRBD1 (5 bases). The CDR3 runs 14 residues. CDR1 is SGHAT and CDR2 is FQDESV in the germline V gene (reference sequence). Trimming left V 6 bases short and J 11 bases short, with 22 bases between. The CDR3 spells CASSPARGPGAAFF. The CDR3 DNA is TGTGCCAGCAGTCCTGCCCGGGGACCTGGGGCGGCTTTCTTT.

DNA for the CDR3: TGTGCCAGTAGTATGGCACAGGGACCCTACGAGCAGTACTTC. This translates into CASSMAQGPYEQYF. This chain connects TRBV19 to TRBJ2-7; D may be TRBD1 (6 bases). Germline loops: CDR1 LNHDA, CDR2 SQIVND (reference sequence). The CDR3 length is 14 residues. V lost 3 bases and J 2 bases, leaving 11 bases between the germline ends.

This clone was detected only a few times. The chain joins TRBV5-6 to TRBJ2-2; D ambiguous. From germline, CDR1 is SGHDT and CDR2 YYEEEE. With 0 bases removed from V and 6 bases from J, the gap between germline ends came to 3 bases. The CDR3 spans 12 residues. CDR3 nucleotides: TGTGCCAGCAGCTTGGTTGCCGGGGAGCTGTTTTTT. Protein: CASSLVAGELFF. The complete variable domain, with remaining parts taken from reference TRBV5-6 and TRBJ2-2, reads DAGVTQSPTHLIKTRGQQVTLRCSPKSGHDTVSWYQQALGQGPQFIFQYYEEEERQRGNFPDRFSGHQFPNYSSELNVNALLLGDSALYLCASSLVAGELFFGEGSRLTVL.